Included here is one TCR beta chain sequence, with context. This clone's antigen is unknown. Per-base qualities were not stored, and no clone one base away is much larger. The data were taken from a study of Ad26.COV2.S vaccination and SARS-CoV-2 variants (dated by TCRdb to the early 2020s). Looking at the study overall: Donors in the vaccine arm were drawn from COV1001, a phase I-IIa trial of Ad26.COV2.S in healthy adults that was multicentre, randomized, double-blind and placebo-controlled. Ad26.COV2.S was given intramuscularly at 5x10^10 or 1x10^11 viral particles, as a single shot or as two shots 56 days apart. TCRbeta repertoire sequencing was used to assess the specificity and breadth of SARS-CoV-2-reactive T cell receptors after Ad26.COV2.S vaccination. The TCR-sequenced set comprised about 32 samples: some 20 Ad26.COV2.S vaccine recipients, 5 placebo recipients and 8 SARS-CoV-2 convalescent individuals. Trial participants were randomized into five groups of five: low-dose or high-dose Ad26.COV2.S given once or twice, or placebo on both occasions. Throughout the experiments and outcome assessment, investigators stayed blinded to trial group allocation. The paper's findings and limits, for the study overall: Comparable non-spike TCR breadth was observed between vaccine and placebo recipients, consistent with only spike being contained in the vaccine. According to the authors, total T cell responses may have been underestimated by the TCR breadth and depth analyses. The study lacked the statistical power to compare responses across vaccine doses or regimens. Ad26.COV2.S recipients had higher spike-specific TCR breadth than placebo recipients (P = 0.0014). Substantial breadth of spike-specific CD8+ and CD4+ T cell responses was reported after vaccination.

The germline V gene specifies MNHEY as CDR1 and SVGAGI as CDR2. V was cut back by 0 bases and J by 2 bases, leaving a gap of 12 bases between them. From cysteine to phenylalanine, the CDR3 is 16 amino acids long. Only CDR3 DNA is held: 48 bases, read in frame from base 1. This specimen's treatment or condition label, interpreted: 15 to 20 received Ad26.COV2.S at low or high dose, single or two shots; a few received placebo; per-sample allocation not given. Repertoires of vaccine and placebo recipients were sequenced from samples collected on day 63 after the first injection. Cohort 1b enrolled roughly 25 adults aged 18-55 years at a single site in Boston, USA, between 29 July and 7 August 2020. Ad26.COV2.S was a replication-incompetent adenovirus type 26 vector expressing a prefusion-stabilized SARS-CoV-2 spike protein from the original Wuhan strain. The immunoSEQ Assay was the method used to sequence TCRbeta CDR3 regions. After extraction, genomic DNA underwent amplification by bias-controlled multiplex PCR, followed by high-throughput sequencing. Under the source paper's analysis protocol: To quantify the absolute abundance of each unique TCRbeta CDR3 region, sequences were collapsed and filtered. T cell fraction was estimated by normalization of TCRbeta template counts to usable DNA, with usable DNA being measured through amplification of reference genes present in all nucleated cells. Repertoire TCRs were annotated as SARS-CoV-2-specific when V gene, CDR3 amino acid sequence and J gene were exactly matched to a known reactive TCR set. The reference SARS-CoV-2 TCR set was derived from MIRA and filtered for enrichment in COVID-19-positive ImmuneCODE repertoires, a step that removed public or cross-reactive TCRs. Using the MIRA antigens, annotated TCRs were further analysed by specific ORF or by position within an ORF. Breadth was defined as annotated unique rearrangements over total unique productive rearrangements; depth was the summed frequency of those rearrangements. Two-sided Wilcoxon rank-sum tests were applied when comparing TCR breadth between groups. The source is immuneACCESS, and TCRdb retained only in-frame sequences with V and J called. Part of the clones is not carried over; for the studies checked, unresolved V genes explain less than half of this, and the remainder is unexplained. That table gives V, J and clone size, and the DNA gave D and trimming. The sample table records roughly 400,000 clones; about 89% of these occur just once. The top ten constitute 1.5% to 2% of the sample.

The material sequenced was peripheral blood, taken in a trial of Ad26.COV2.S vaccine versus placebo. Recombination linked TRBV6-5 to TRBJ2-3; TRBD2 is perhaps the D gene, given 6 matching bases. The sequence derives from a person between 18 and 60 years old who received the Ad26.COV2.S COVID-19 vaccine or a placebo. The nucleotides are TGTGCCAGCAGTTACTCCCCCGCGGGGTTCACAGATACGCAGTATTTT. This yields the protein CASSYSPAGFTDTQYF.